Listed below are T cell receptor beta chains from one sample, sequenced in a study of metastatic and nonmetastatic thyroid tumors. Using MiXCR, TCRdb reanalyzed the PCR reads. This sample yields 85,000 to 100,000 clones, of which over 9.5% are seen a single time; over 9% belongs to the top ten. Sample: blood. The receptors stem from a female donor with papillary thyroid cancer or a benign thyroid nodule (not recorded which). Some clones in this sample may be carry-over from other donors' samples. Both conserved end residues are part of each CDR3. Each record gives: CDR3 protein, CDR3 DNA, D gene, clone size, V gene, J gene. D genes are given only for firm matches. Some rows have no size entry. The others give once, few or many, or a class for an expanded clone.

CDR3aa: CASSFGTGDTDTQYF
CDR3nt: TGTGCCAGCAGTTTCGGGACAGGGGACACAGATACGCAGTATTTT
d_gene: TRBD1
abundance: many
v_gene: TRBV28
j_gene: TRBJ2-3

CDR3aa: CASSLAPTGPTDTQYF
CDR3nt: TGTGCCAGCAGCTTAGCCCCCACAGGTCCCACAGATACGCAGTATTTT
d_gene: .
abundance: .
v_gene: TRBV7-6
j_gene: TRBJ2-3

CDR3aa: CSARDQDSGGDTDTQYF
CDR3nt: TGCAGTGCTAGAGATCAGGATAGCGGGGGGGATACAGATACGCAGTATTTT
d_gene: TRBD2
abundance: many
v_gene: TRBV20-1
j_gene: TRBJ2-3

CDR3aa: CASSSAPSGSSYNEQFF
CDR3nt: TGTGCCAGCAGTTCCGCACCTAGCGGGAGCTCCTACAATGAGCAGTTCTTC
d_gene: TRBD2
abundance: many
v_gene: TRBV28
j_gene: TRBJ2-1

CDR3aa: CASSLQGYGYTF
CDR3nt: TGTGCCAGCAGTTTGCAGGGTTATGGCTACACCTTC
d_gene: .
abundance: many
v_gene: TRBV28
j_gene: TRBJ1-2

CDR3aa: CANAGGPKETQYF
CDR3nt: TGTGCCAACGCGGGAGGGCCCAAAGAGACCCAGTACTTC
d_gene: TRBD2
abundance: many
v_gene: TRBV6-2/TRBV6-3
j_gene: TRBJ2-5

CDR3aa: CATSDLDGPNEQFF
CDR3nt: TGTGCCACCAGTGACCTCGACGGGCCTAATGAGCAGTTCTTC
d_gene: .
abundance: many
v_gene: TRBV24-1
j_gene: TRBJ2-1

CDR3aa: CAWSGGGYSPLHF
CDR3nt: TGTGCCTGGAGTGGTGGGGGTTATTCACCCCTCCACTTT
d_gene: .
abundance: many
v_gene: TRBV30
j_gene: TRBJ1-6

CDR3aa: CASSTTGTGASVLTF
CDR3nt: TGTGCCAGTAGTACGACAGGGACTGGGGCCAGCGTCCTGACTTTC
d_gene: .
abundance: few
v_gene: TRBV19
j_gene: TRBJ2-6

CDR3aa: CSAPAKGRELFF
CDR3nt: TGCAGTGCTCCAGCAAAGGGAAGGGAGCTGTTTTTT
d_gene: .
abundance: many
v_gene: TRBV20-1
j_gene: TRBJ2-2

CDR3aa: CASSRGDSGANVLTF
CDR3nt: TGTGCCAGCAGCCGAGGGGACTCTGGGGCCAACGTCCTGACTTTC
d_gene: .
abundance: many
v_gene: TRBV3-1
j_gene: TRBJ2-6

CDR3aa: CASSERDRAVSYGNTF
CDR3nt: TGTGCCAGCAGCGAGAGGGACAGGGCCGTCTCATATGGCAACACCTTC
d_gene: TRBD1
abundance: .
v_gene: TRBV9
j_gene: TRBJ1-2

CDR3aa: CASSLRSNEQYF
CDR3nt: TGCGCCAGCAGCTTGAGGTCGAACGAGCAGTACTTC
d_gene: .
abundance: many
v_gene: TRBV5-1
j_gene: TRBJ2-7

CDR3aa: CATSDRAGTDYGYTF
CDR3nt: TGTGCCACCAGTGATCGCGCCGGGACAGACTATGGCTACACCTTC
d_gene: TRBD1
abundance: many
v_gene: TRBV24-1
j_gene: TRBJ1-2

CDR3aa: CSAEPSRLAGGPSYEQYF
CDR3nt: TGCAGTGCAGAACCTTCGAGGTTAGCGGGAGGGCCTAGTTACGAGCAGTACTTC
d_gene: TRBD2
abundance: few
v_gene: TRBV20-1
j_gene: TRBJ2-7

CDR3aa: CASTPGTGGAQNYGYTF
CDR3nt: TGTGCCAGCACCCCAGGGACAGGGGGCGCCCAAAACTATGGCTACACCTTC
d_gene: TRBD1
abundance: many
v_gene: TRBV6-1
j_gene: TRBJ1-2

CDR3aa: CASSFPPSGPSYNEQFF
CDR3nt: TGTGCCAGCAGTTTCCCTCCCAGCGGACCTTCCTACAATGAGCAGTTCTTC
d_gene: .
abundance: many
v_gene: TRBV28
j_gene: TRBJ2-1

CDR3aa: CATSDFWGVNINQPQHF
CDR3nt: TGTGCCACCAGTGATTTTTGGGGGGTGAATATCAATCAGCCCCAGCATTTT
d_gene: .
abundance: .
v_gene: TRBV24-1
j_gene: TRBJ1-5

CDR3aa: CASSSYHFSYNEQFF
CDR3nt: TGTGCCAGCAGTTCGTACCATTTCTCCTACAATGAGCAGTTCTTC
d_gene: .
abundance: many
v_gene: TRBV5-6
j_gene: TRBJ2-1

CDR3aa: CASRRPGLAGEGYNEQFF
CDR3nt: TGTGCCAGCAGGAGACCGGGACTAGCGGGAGAAGGTTACAATGAGCAGTTCTTC
d_gene: TRBD2
abundance: many
v_gene: TRBV2
j_gene: TRBJ2-1

CDR3aa: CASSPTLSDEQYF
CDR3nt: TGTGCCAGCAGTCCGACACTTTCTGACGAGCAGTACTTC
d_gene: .
abundance: many
v_gene: TRBV5-8
j_gene: TRBJ2-7

CDR3aa: CASSPLASGRIADTQYF
CDR3nt: TGTGCCAGCTCACCATTGGCTAGCGGGAGAATCGCAGATACGCAGTATTTT
d_gene: TRBD2
abundance: few
v_gene: TRBV18
j_gene: TRBJ2-3

CDR3aa: CASSLTGETQYF
CDR3nt: TGTGCCAGCAGCCTGACCGGAGAGACCCAGTACTTC
d_gene: .
abundance: many
v_gene: TRBV6-1
j_gene: TRBJ2-5

CDR3aa: CASSLKENTEAFF
CDR3nt: TGTGCCAGCTCACTTAAAGAGAACACTGAAGCTTTCTTT
d_gene: .
abundance: many
v_gene: TRBV18
j_gene: TRBJ1-1

CDR3aa: CASTRGSGISTDTQYF
CDR3nt: TGTGCCAGCACCCGGGGTAGCGGTATCAGCACAGATACGCAGTATTTT
d_gene: .
abundance: many
v_gene: TRBV28
j_gene: TRBJ2-3

CDR3aa: CASRSSGSSYNEQFF
CDR3nt: TGTGCCAGCAGATCAAGCGGGAGCTCCTACAATGAGCAGTTCTTC
d_gene: TRBD2
abundance: many
v_gene: TRBV6-2/TRBV6-3
j_gene: TRBJ2-1

CDR3aa: CASSHQGRAYEQYF
CDR3nt: TGTGCCAGCAGCCATCAGGGACGGGCCTACGAGCAGTACTTC
d_gene: .
abundance: many
v_gene: TRBV3-1
j_gene: TRBJ2-7

CDR3aa: CASSYWDRARIPNTGELFF
CDR3nt: TGTGCCAGCAGTTACTGGGACAGAGCCCGAATTCCGAACACCGGGGAGCTGTTTTTT
d_gene: TRBD1
abundance: many
v_gene: TRBV6-6
j_gene: TRBJ2-2

CDR3aa: CASSWDRGRRQPQHF
CDR3nt: TGTGCCAGCAGTTGGGACAGGGGGCGTCGGCAGCCCCAGCATTTT
d_gene: TRBD1
abundance: once
v_gene: TRBV7-3
j_gene: TRBJ1-5

CDR3aa: CSAMSLDNYGYTF
CDR3nt: TGCAGTGCTATGTCTTTGGATAACTATGGCTACACCTTC
d_gene: .
abundance: many
v_gene: TRBV20-1
j_gene: TRBJ1-2

CDR3aa: CSARAGSNSYNEQFF
CDR3nt: TGCAGTGCTAGAGCCGGTTCCAACTCCTACAATGAGCAGTTCTTC
d_gene: .
abundance: many
v_gene: TRBV20-1
j_gene: TRBJ2-1

CDR3aa: CASSLDGTGIKETQYF
CDR3nt: TGTGCCAGCAGTTTAGACGGCACAGGCATTAAAGAGACCCAGTACTTC
d_gene: .
abundance: many
v_gene: TRBV28
j_gene: TRBJ2-5

CDR3aa: CSARSSGLYNEQFF
CDR3nt: TGCAGTGCTAGGTCAAGCGGCCTTTACAATGAGCAGTTCTTC
d_gene: .
abundance: many
v_gene: TRBV20-1
j_gene: TRBJ2-1

CDR3aa: CASSQDSPGSTDTQYF
CDR3nt: TGCGCCAGCAGCCAAGATTCGCCGGGGAGCACAGATACGCAGTATTTT
d_gene: .
abundance: many
v_gene: TRBV4-3
j_gene: TRBJ2-3